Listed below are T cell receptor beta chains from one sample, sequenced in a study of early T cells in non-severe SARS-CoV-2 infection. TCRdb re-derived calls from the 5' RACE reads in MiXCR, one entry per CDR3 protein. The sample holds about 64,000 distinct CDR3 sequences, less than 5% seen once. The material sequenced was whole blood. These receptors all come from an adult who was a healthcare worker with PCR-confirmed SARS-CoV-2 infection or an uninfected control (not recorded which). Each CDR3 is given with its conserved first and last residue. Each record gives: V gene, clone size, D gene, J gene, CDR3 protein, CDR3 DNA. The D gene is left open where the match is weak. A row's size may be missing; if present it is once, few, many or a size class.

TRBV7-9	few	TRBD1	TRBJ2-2	CASSPGQQHNGELFF	TGTGCCAGCAGCCCGGGACAGCAACACAACGGGGAGCTGTTTTTT
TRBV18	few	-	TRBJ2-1	CASSPGRGSYNEQFF	TGTGCCAGCTCACCAGGCAGGGGTTCCTACAATGAGCAGTTCTTC
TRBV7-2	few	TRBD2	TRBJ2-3	CASRLAGLTDTQYF	TGTGCCAGCAGATTAGCGGGCCTCACAGATACGCAGTATTTT
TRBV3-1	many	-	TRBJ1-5	CASSQRGQPQHF	TGTGCCAGCAGCCAAAGAGGTCAGCCCCAGCATTTT
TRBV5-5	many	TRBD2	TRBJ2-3	CASSFHPAGGTDTQYF	TGTGCCAGCAGCTTTCATCCAGCGGGGGGCACAGATACGCAGTATTTT
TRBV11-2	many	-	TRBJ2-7	CASSLESGHSAYEQYF	TGTGCCAGCAGCTTAGAATCCGGACATAGTGCCTACGAGCAGTACTTC
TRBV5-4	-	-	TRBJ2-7	CASSLGGGDEQYF	TGTGCCAGCAGCTTGGGAGGGGGGGACGAGCAGTACTTC
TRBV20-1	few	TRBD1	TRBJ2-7	CSASAGTGGDEQYF	TGCAGTGCTAGTGCGGGGACAGGGGGAGACGAGCAGTACTTC
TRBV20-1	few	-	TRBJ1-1	CSARDPGGSTEAFF	TGCAGTGCTAGAGATCCCGGGGGAAGCACTGAAGCTTTCTTT
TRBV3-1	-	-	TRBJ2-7	CASNQTGTEQYF	TGTGCCAGCAACCAAACAGGGACGGAGCAGTACTTC
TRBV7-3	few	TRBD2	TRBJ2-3	CASSPEAGNTDTQYF	TGTGCCAGCAGCCCTGAAGCGGGGAACACAGATACGCAGTATTTT